This TCR beta chain came from a study of shared clonotypes between healthy human individuals (dated by TCRdb to the early 2020s). Broadly, across the study: The cohort comprised two women and three men aged 18 to 49 years. For each donor, CD4 naive and CD4 memory were each run on three plates, CD8 naive on two plates, and CD8 memory on one plate. Between about 0.85 and 10 billion PBMCs per donor were obtained by leukapheresis. To increase sequencing depth and limit assay-specific biases, different laboratories used diverse techniques to prepare libraries and sequence TCR repertoires. To estimate repertoire size and how much clonotype sharing occurs between individuals, the study deeply sequenced the blood TCR repertoires of five healthy adults. Overall results and qualifications from the work: Naive subsets generally had larger estimated clonotype richness than memory subsets. Only blood was sampled, and tissue TCR repertoires likely differ from those in blood. Across a handful of donors, roughly 5.1% of naive CD4, around 3.5% of naive CD8, roughly 2.2% of memory CD4, and roughly 0.41% of memory CD8 clonotypes were shared. Even with the large sequencing depth, rarefaction of the sorted-subset datasets indicated that sequencing was incomplete. Because the study included a small number of donors, the genetic and exposure-history diversity represented was limited. Based on pairwise subsampling, the degree of clonotype sharing among donors was expected to be affected by sequencing depth. Compared with non-shared clonotypes, clonotypes shared by all four sorted-subset donors had higher generation probabilities.

Using the deep immunoSEQ assay, TCR CDR3 regions were amplified from genomic DNA by multiplex PCR. Extracted genomic DNA from each cell subset was distributed evenly across all wells of several immunoSEQ 96-well plates, and each plate was treated as a replicate. For sorted subsets, roughly 200 ng of genomic DNA, equivalent to 25,000 to 30,000 T cell genomes, went into each replicate PCR. The purified libraries were quantified using a Qubit 3.0 fluorometer, sized with a Bioanalyzer 2100, and then quantified again using the KAPA Library Quantification kit. Every immunoSEQ 96-well plate was sequenced on a dedicated single-read 150-cycle Illumina NextSeq 550 flow cell. The authors' analysis ran thus. The immunoSEQ output contained only junctional sequences without quality scores, so filtering could not match that applied to full-length reads. To assign V/J genes and CDR3, sequences were annotated using PyIR, a Python wrapper for IgBLAST v1.9, with IMGT germline references. Reads with weak V/J assignments (E-value above 1e-6), missing CDR3, stop codons, out-of-frame junctions, or ambiguous translated residues were removed. A V3J clonotype was defined by an identical inferred V gene, J gene, and CDR3 amino acid sequence. Percentage overlap between repertoires was computed as shared unique clonotypes divided by the size of the smaller repertoire. Richness of each repertoire was evaluated using RTK rarefaction, the Chao1 estimator, and Recon v2.1 estimates of unobserved clonotypes. Generation probabilities for all TCRbeta clonotypes obtained by the gDNA method from a handful of donors were computed using OLGA. The table comes from immuneACCESS by way of TCRdb, which keeps in-frame sequences with V and J called. Part of the clones is missing from these tables; in studies checked, under half for an unresolved V gene and the rest for unknown reasons. V and J calls and clone size are copied from that table; D and trimming were computed from the DNA. This sample is represented by around 2.1 million clones; about 92% of them were singletons. The ten largest clones add up to roughly 1.8% of the sample.

CD8 naive samples were CD45RO-negative cells positively selected for CCR7, giving a CD45RA+CCR7+ population that excluded TemRA cells. Healthy HIV-negative adults with no recently reported acute infections or vaccinations were included as donors. Only Caucasian adults living in Nashville, Tennessee, USA were represented among the donors. Blood was obtained by leukapheresis, after which PBMCs were separated by Ficoll-Histopaque density gradient centrifugation and cryopreserved in liquid nitrogen vapor phase. Analytical flow cytometry was used to check the purity and quantity of each magnetically sorted T cell population. Each sorted fraction had its genomic DNA isolated and then quantified by UV absorbance on a Nanodrop 2000c. CDR1 is given as SGHNT and CDR2 as YYREEE, both from the germline V gene (reference sequence). V and J are trimmed by 4 bases and 6 bases, and the gene matches miss 12 bases of the junction. The CDR3 sequence holds 17 residues, the cysteine and phenylalanine included. Here the CDR3 DNA is all that survives: 51 bases in frame from base 1.

As concerns this clone: There is no known antigen for this receptor. No much larger clonotype is one base removed from it; base qualities were not supplied.

This sequence was found in a man between 18 and 35 years old in good health. Some clones in this sample may be carry-over from other donors' samples. Input material: naive CD8+ T cells from PBMCs. The cell subset or site label, as the study defines it: CD45RA+CCR7+. The chain employs TRBV5-4 and TRBJ2-7; 14 bases in the middle match TRBD2. The CDR3 region reads CASSGGLAGEVRVEQYF. The base sequence is TGTGCCAGCAGCGGGGGACTAGCGGGAGAGGTCCGAGTCGAGCAGTACTTC.